A selection of T cell receptor beta chains follows, all from one sample in a study of molecular identifiers for immune sequencing clone quantification. TCRdb reprocessed the PCR reads with MiXCR, giving one entry per CDR3 protein. The table includes approximately 63,000 distinct CDR3 sequences, around 19% detected once. Source material: naive CD8+ T cells from blood, with Jurkat cell RNA spiked in. The receptors were gathered from a human donor in good health. Some libraries in this study had Jurkat cell RNA spiked in. Each CDR3 is given with its conserved first and last residue. The D gene is left open where the match is weak. Rows give clone size only sometimes, using once, few, many, or a class for an expanded clone.

CDR3 DNA,CDR3 protein,clone size,V gene,D gene,J gene
TGTGCCAGCAGTTGGGGGACAGGGTACGACGAGCAGTACTTC,CASSWGTGYDEQYF,-,TRBV27,TRBD1,TRBJ2-7
TGTGCCAGCAGTGGGGTGTTTCGGCGGAGCTACTACGAGCAGTACTTC,CASSGVFRRSYYEQYF,few,TRBV6-1,-,TRBJ2-7
TGTGCCAGCAGGTCCCTAGCGAGCTACTACGAGCAGTACTTC,CASRSLASYYEQYF,-,TRBV27,-,TRBJ2-7
TGTGCCAGCAGCTCACCGACAGGAGGAGAGACCCAGTACTTC,CASSSPTGGETQYF,many,TRBV7-9,-,TRBJ2-5
TGTGCCAGTAGTATTTTTGGAAGCAATCAGCCCCAGCATTTT,CASSIFGSNQPQHF,many,TRBV19,-,TRBJ1-5
TGCGCCAGCAGCCAAAGTTTGGGGGGCGAGCAGTACTTC,CASSQSLGGEQYF,many,TRBV4-3,-,TRBJ2-7
TGTGCCAGCAGCTTAGTTGCGGGGCCTATTAACTATGGCTACACCTTC,CASSLVAGPINYGYTF,few,TRBV7-2,-,TRBJ1-2
TGTGCCAGCAGTGGGGGGGGACTAGCGGGAGACCCCTACAATGAGCAGTTCTTC,CASSGGGLAGDPYNEQFF,few,TRBV6-1,TRBD2,TRBJ2-1
TGTGCCAGCACCACGATACCCTCCCGAGGCTACACCTTC,CASTTIPSRGYTF,few,TRBV7-6,-,TRBJ1-2
TGTGCCAGCAGCTTAGTATCACCCCCCTTCTTC,CASSLVSPPFF,-,TRBV11-2,-,TRBJ2-1
TGCAGCGTTGAAGGCATTTCCGAAGATACGCAGTATTTT,CSVEGISEDTQYF,many,TRBV29-1,-,TRBJ2-3
TGCGCCAGCAGCTCGGATGGGGGCGATTTAGACCAGCCCCAGCATTTT,CASSSDGGDLDQPQHF,many,TRBV5-1,-,TRBJ1-5
TGTGCCACCGGGCGAACTAGCGGGAGTGAGACCCAGTACTTC,CATGRTSGSETQYF,many,TRBV15,TRBD2,TRBJ2-5
TGTGCCAGCAGTTTAAAAGCTGCTGACGAGCAGTACTTC,CASSLKAADEQYF,many,TRBV12-3/TRBV12-4,-,TRBJ2-7
TGTGCCAGCAGTCCCCAGGACGGTGGAAACACCATATATTTT,CASSPQDGGNTIYF,many,TRBV6-5,-,TRBJ1-3
TGCGCCAGCAGCCAAGATGGGGTCGGGGACTTGGGGGACACTGAAGCTTTCTTT,CASSQDGVGDLGDTEAFF,many,TRBV4-1,-,TRBJ1-1
TGTGCCAGCAGCTTAAGTCGGGGAAATCAGCCCCAGCATTTT,CASSLSRGNQPQHF,many,TRBV7-9,-,TRBJ1-5
TGTGCCAGCAGCTCGTCGGGACTAGTAGCCAACGAGCAGTACTTC,CASSSSGLVANEQYF,many,TRBV5-4,TRBD2,TRBJ2-7
TGTGCCAGCACATGGCGGGTAGAGACCCAGTACTTC,CASTWRVETQYF,-,TRBV2,-,TRBJ2-5
TGTGCCAGCAGCCCACCTTCGTCTTTGGGGCCCTACGAGCAGTACTTC,CASSPPSSLGPYEQYF,many,TRBV7-9,-,TRBJ2-7
TGTGCCTGCGAGCGGGAGGGAGGGGATACGCAGTATTTT,CACEREGGDTQYF,many,TRBV12-3/TRBV12-4,TRBD2,TRBJ2-3
TGTGCCAGCAGCGATAGGCTAGCTTTCCGGACGAACACGGATACGCAGTATTTT,CASSDRLAFRTNTDTQYF,-,TRBV9,-,TRBJ2-3
TGTGCCAGCAGCTTAGTTGCCTCCACCGTGGGGACCCAGTACTTC,CASSLVASTVGTQYF,many,TRBV7-2,-,TRBJ2-5
TGCAGTGCTAGGGCCCCCGCAGGAATTGGCTCCTACGAGCAGTACTTC,CSARAPAGIGSYEQYF,few,TRBV20-1,-,TRBJ2-7
TGTGCCAGCAGTTCTAAAGCCTGGACTAGCGGGAGAGCCGAGCAGTACTTC,CASSSKAWTSGRAEQYF,few,TRBV12-3/TRBV12-4,TRBD2,TRBJ2-7
TGTGCCAGCAGGAATTTGGTAACTAGCGGGACGAATTTCGATGAGCAGTTCTTC,CASRNLVTSGTNFDEQFF,many,TRBV2,TRBD2,TRBJ2-1
TGTGCCAGCAGCCCGCGGACTAGCGGGAGCTCCTACAATGAGCAGTTCTTC,CASSPRTSGSSYNEQFF,many,TRBV7-8,TRBD2,TRBJ2-1
TGTGCCAGCAGTGCCTCGGACAGTCCCGAGCAGTACTTC,CASSASDSPEQYF,many,TRBV25-1,-,TRBJ2-7
TGTGCCAGCAGCTATTCCGGGACAGGCGAGCAGTACTTC,CASSYSGTGEQYF,many,TRBV28,TRBD1,TRBJ2-7
TGTGCCAGCAGCACACTTCAGTTCAGCGGGAAAAGCACAGATACGCAGTATTTT,CASSTLQFSGKSTDTQYF,many,TRBV7-2,TRBD2,TRBJ2-3
TGTGCCAGCAGTTGGGAGGGTCTGAACACTGAAGCTTTCTTT,CASSWEGLNTEAFF,-,TRBV28,-,TRBJ1-1
TGTGCCAGCAGCCCCCGCGCCGGCAGTGTAGCGGGAGGGGACTACGAGCAGTACTTC,CASSPRAGSVAGGDYEQYF,many,TRBV7-9,TRBD2,TRBJ2-7
TGTGCCAGCAGTTTGCCGGGGGAGGGGGCCCACGAGCAGTACTTC,CASSLPGEGAHEQYF,many,TRBV28,-,TRBJ2-7
TGCGCCAGTGGACTAGCTCCCTACAATGAGCAGTTCTTC,CASGLAPYNEQFF,many,TRBV10-1,TRBD2,TRBJ2-1
TGCGCCAGCAGAAGGGAGACGAACACTGAAGCTTTCTTT,CASRRETNTEAFF,many,TRBV5-1,-,TRBJ1-1
TGTGCCACCAGTGATCTTACTAGCGGGAGCCCCGATACGCAGTATTTT,CATSDLTSGSPDTQYF,many,TRBV24-1,TRBD2,TRBJ2-3
TGCAGTGCTAGAAGTAGCGGGACCTACGAGCAGTACTTC,CSARSSGTYEQYF,many,TRBV20-1,TRBD2,TRBJ2-7
TGTGCCAGCAGCTTAGGACTCTTCGAGGGTGGACACACTGAAGCTTTCTTT,CASSLGLFEGGHTEAFF,many,TRBV11-1,-,TRBJ1-1
TGTGCCAGCAGCTTCTTGACTAGCGGGAACCAAATGCGGGATACGCAGTATTTT,CASSFLTSGNQMRDTQYF,-,TRBV7-2,TRBD2,TRBJ2-3
TGTGCCAGTACAGGGGCCCTGTTGACAGATACGCAGTATTTT,CASTGALLTDTQYF,many,TRBV10-3,TRBD1,TRBJ2-3